At least ten counts were recorded for the clone carrying this TCR beta chain. Trimming cost V 4 bases and J 8 bases, with 17 bases left between them. The germline gives CDR1 MGHRA, CDR2 YSYEKL. The length of the CDR3 is 15 residues. This entry belongs to a study of shared clonotypes between healthy human individuals. Only Caucasian adults living in Nashville, Tennessee made up the donor group. Sequencing was performed with immunoSEQ multiplex PCR; in TCRdb, only in-frame clones are kept and a portion is missing. The sample includes about 490,000 clones, less than 80% of them seen just once. Sequencing used PBMCs. The sequence was collected from a woman aged 40-49 years in good health. Some clones in this sample may be carry-over from other donors' samples. The genes are TRBV4-1 and TRBJ1-4; the D gene is possibly TRBD1 (5 bases). CDR3 loop: CASSRAPGDGEKLFF. The DNA of the CDR3 is TGCGCCAGCAGCCGCGCCCCCGGGGACGGGGAAAAACTGTTTTTT.